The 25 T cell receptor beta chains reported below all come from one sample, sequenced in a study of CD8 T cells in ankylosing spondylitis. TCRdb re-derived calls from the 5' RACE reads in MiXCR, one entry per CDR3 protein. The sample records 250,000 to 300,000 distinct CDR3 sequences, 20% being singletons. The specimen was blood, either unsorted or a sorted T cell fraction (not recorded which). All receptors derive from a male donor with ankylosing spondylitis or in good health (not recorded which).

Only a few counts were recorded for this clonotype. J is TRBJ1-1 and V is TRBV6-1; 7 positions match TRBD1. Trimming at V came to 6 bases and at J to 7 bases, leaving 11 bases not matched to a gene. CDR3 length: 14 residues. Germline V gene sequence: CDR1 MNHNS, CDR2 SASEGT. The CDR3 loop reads CASRRGQLAYEAFF. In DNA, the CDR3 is TGTGCCAGCAGGCGGGGACAGCTTGCTTATGAAGCTTTCTTT.

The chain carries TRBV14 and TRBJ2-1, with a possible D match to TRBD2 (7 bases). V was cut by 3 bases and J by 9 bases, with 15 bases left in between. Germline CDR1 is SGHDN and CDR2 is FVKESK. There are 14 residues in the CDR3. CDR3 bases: TGTGCCAGCAGCCATGGGGGCCCGGGGGGTGAGCAGTTCTTC. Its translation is CASSHGGPGGEQFF.

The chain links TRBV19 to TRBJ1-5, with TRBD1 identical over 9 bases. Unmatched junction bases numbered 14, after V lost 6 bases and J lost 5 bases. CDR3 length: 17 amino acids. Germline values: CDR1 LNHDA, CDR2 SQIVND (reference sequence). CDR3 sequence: CASRTKTGGTGHQPQHF. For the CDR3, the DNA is TGTGCCAGTAGAACGAAAACCGGAGGGACAGGGCATCAGCCCCAGCATTTT. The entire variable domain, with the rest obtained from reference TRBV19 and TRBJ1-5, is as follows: DGGITQSPKYLFRKEGQNVTLSCEQNLNHDAMYWYRQDPGQGLRLIYYSQIVNDFQKGDIAEGYSVSREKKESFPLTVTSAQKNPTAFYLCASRTKTGGTGHQPQHFGDGTRLSIL.

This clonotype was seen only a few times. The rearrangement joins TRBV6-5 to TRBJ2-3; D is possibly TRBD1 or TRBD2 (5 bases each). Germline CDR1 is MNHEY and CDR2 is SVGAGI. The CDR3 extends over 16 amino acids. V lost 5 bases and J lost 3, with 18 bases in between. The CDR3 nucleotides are TGTGCCAGCAGTATACGTCCAACCTGGGGGACAGATACGCAGTATTTT. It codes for CASSIRPTWGTDTQYF.

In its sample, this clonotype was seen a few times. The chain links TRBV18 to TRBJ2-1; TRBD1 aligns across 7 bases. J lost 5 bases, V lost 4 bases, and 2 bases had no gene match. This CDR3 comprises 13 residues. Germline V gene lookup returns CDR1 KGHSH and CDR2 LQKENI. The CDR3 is CASSRDRNNEQFF. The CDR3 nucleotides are TGTGCCAGCTCACGGGACAGAAACAATGAGCAGTTCTTC.

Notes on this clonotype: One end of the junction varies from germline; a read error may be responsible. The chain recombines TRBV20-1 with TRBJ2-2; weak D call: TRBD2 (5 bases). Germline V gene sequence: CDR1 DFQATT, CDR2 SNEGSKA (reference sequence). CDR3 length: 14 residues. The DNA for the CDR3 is TGCAGTGCTAGGGGTATCCCACCCACCGGGGAGCCGTTTTTT. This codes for CSARGIPPTGEPFF.

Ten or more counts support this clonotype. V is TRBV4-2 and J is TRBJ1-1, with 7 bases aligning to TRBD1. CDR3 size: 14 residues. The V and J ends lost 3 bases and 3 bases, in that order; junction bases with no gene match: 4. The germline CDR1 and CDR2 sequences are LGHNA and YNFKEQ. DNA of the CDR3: TGTGCCAGCAGCCACAGACAGGGAGACACTGAAGCTTTCTTT. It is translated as CASSHRQGDTEAFF.

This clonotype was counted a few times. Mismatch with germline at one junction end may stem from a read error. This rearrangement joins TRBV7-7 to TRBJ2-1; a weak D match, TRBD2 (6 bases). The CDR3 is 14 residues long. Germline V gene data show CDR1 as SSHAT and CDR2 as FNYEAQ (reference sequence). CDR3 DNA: TGTGCTAGCAGCCCCGGGGAGGTAGGAGGTGAGCAGTTCTTC. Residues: CASSPGEVGGEQFF.

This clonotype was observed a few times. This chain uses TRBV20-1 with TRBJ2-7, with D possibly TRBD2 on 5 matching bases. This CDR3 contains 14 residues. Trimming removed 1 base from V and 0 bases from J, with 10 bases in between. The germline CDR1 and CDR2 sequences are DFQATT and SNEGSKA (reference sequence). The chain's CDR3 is CSARGGVGSYEQYV. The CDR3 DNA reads TGCAGTGCTAGAGGGGGAGTCGGCTCCTACGAGCAGTACGTC.

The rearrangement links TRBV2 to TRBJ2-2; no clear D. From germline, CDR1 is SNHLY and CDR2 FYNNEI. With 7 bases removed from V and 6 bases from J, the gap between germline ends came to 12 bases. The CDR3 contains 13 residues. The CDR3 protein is CASKPGGAGELFF. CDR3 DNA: TGTGCCAGCAAGCCAGGCGGCGCCGGGGAGCTGTTTTTT.

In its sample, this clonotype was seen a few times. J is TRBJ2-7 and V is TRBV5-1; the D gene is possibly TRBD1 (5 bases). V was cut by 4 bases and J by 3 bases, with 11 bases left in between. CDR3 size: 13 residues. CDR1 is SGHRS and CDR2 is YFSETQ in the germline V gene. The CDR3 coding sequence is TGCGCCAGCAGCCCCGACAGTGGCTACGAGCAGTACGTC. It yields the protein CASSPDSGYEQYV.

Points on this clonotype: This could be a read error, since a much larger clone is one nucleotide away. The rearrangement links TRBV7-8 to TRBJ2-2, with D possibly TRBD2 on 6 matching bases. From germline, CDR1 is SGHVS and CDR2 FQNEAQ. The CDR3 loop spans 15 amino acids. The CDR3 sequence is CVSSLGGSGTGELFF. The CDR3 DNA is TGTGTCAGCAGCTTGGGGGGTTCGGGCACCGGGGAGCTGTTTTTT.

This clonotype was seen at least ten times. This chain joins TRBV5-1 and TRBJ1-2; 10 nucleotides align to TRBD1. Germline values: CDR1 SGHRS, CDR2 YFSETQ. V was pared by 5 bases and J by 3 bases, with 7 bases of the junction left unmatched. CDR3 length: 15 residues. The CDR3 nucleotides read TGCGCCAGCAGGAGGGAGACAGGGGGCTACTATGGCTACACCTTC. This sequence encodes CASRRETGGYYGYTF.

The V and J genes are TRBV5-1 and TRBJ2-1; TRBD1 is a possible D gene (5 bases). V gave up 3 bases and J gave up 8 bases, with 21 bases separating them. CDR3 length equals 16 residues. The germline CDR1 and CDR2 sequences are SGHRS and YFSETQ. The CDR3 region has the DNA TGCGCCAGCAGCTCCCAATTAGACAGCATTTGGGATGAGCAGTTCTTC. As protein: CASSSQLDSIWDEQFF.

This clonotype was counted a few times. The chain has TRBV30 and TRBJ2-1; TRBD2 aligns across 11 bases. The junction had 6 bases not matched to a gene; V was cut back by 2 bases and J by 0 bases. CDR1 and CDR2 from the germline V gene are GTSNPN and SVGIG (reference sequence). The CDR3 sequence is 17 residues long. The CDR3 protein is CAWSTGLAVSSYNEQFF. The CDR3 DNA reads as TGTGCCTGGAGTACGGGACTAGCGGTGAGCTCCTACAATGAGCAGTTCTTC.

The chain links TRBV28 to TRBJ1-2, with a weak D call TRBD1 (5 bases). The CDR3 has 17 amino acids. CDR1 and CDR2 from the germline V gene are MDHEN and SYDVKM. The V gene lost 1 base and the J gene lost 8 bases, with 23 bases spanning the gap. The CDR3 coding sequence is TGTGCCAGCAGTTTATCCTTAAGCGTGACCTGGACATCAGGCTACACCTTC. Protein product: CASSLSLSVTWTSGYTF.

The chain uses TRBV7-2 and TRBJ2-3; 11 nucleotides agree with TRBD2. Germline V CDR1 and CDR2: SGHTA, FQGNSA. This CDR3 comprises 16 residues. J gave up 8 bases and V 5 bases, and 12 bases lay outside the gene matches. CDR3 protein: CASSTRLAGSGATQYF. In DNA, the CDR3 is TGTGCCAGCAGCACCCGACTAGCGGGAAGTGGGGCTACGCAGTATTTT.

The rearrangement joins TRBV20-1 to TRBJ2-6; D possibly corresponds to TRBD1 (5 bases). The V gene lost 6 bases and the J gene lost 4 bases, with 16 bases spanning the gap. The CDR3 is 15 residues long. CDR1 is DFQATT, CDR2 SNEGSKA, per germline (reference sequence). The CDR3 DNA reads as TGCAGTGCCCTCAGAGGCAGGGCGGGGGCCAACGTCCTGACTTTC. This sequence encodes CSALRGRAGANVLTF.

The DNA of the CDR3 is TGCGCCAGCAGCGCGGTACTAGCGGACCTTAGCACAGATACGCAGTATTTT. Its protein is CASSAVLADLSTDTQYF. The J gene is TRBJ2-3, the V gene TRBV5-1, with TRBD2 matching 8 bases. The length of the CDR3 is 17 residues. CDR1 is SGHRS and CDR2 is YFSETQ in the germline V gene. J lost 0 bases, V lost 4 bases, and 10 bases had no gene match.

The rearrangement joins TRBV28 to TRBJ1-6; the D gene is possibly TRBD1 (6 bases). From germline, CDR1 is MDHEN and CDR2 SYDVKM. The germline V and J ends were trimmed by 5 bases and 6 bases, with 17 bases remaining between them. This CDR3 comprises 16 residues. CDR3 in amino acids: CASSAKNRVLNSPLHF. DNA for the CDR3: TGTGCCAGCAGTGCCAAAAACAGGGTTCTTAATTCACCCCTCCACTTT.

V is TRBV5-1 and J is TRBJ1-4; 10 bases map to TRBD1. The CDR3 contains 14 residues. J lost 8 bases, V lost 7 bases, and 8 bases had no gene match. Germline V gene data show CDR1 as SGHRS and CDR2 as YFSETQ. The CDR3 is CASGTGTGVEKLFF. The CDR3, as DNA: TGCGCCAGCGGAACCGGGACAGGGGTCGAAAAACTGTTTTTT.

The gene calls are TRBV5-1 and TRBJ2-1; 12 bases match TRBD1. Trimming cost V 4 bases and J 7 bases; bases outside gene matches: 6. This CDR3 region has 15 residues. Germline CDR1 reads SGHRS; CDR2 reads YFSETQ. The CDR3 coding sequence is TGCGCCAGCAGCGGGGGACAGGGGGCTGGGAATGAGCAGTTCTTC. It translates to CASSGGQGAGNEQFF.

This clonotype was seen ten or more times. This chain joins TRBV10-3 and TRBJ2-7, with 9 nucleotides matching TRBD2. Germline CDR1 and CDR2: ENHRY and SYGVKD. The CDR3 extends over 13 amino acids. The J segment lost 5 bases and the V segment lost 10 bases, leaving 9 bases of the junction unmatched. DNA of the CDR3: TGTGCCACTCAGGTGCTAGCGGGACACGAGCAGTACGTC. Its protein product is CATQVLAGHEQYV.

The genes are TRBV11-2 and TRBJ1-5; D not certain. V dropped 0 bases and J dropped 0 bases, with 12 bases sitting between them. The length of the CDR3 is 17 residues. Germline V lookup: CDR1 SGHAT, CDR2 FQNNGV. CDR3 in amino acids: CASSLDRGAYSNQPQHF. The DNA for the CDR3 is TGTGCCAGCAGCTTAGATCGTGGAGCTTATAGCAATCAGCCCCAGCATTTT.

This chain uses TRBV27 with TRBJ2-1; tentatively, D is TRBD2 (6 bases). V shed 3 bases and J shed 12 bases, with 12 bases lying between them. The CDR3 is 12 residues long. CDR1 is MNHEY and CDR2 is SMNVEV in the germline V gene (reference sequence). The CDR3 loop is CASSLPGSWQFF. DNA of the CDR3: TGTGCCAGCAGTTTGCCCGGGAGTTGGCAGTTCTTC.